This T cell receptor beta chain was identified in a study of shared clonotypes between healthy human individuals. This CDR3 is 14 amino acids long. Per the germline V gene, CDR1 is MNHEY and CDR2 is SMNVEV (reference sequence). Losses at the gene ends were 4 bases for V and 5 bases for J; bases not matched to a gene: 6. CD45RO-negative CD8 cells positively selected for CCR7 made up the naive population, which excluded terminally differentiated effector memory CD45RA+ cells. Recent acute infections and vaccinations were absent in the healthy HIV-negative adult donors. As to this clone: Its antigen is undetermined.

Study-wide points: As a rule, naive subsets had a larger estimated richness than memory subsets. Sharing across a few donors was seen in 4.5% to 5.5% of naive CD4 clonotypes.

Replicate sorted-subset PCRs were loaded with around 220 ng DNA, tens of thousands of T cell genomes. Generated by immunoSEQ multiplex PCR, the TCRdb table keeps only in-frame clones and is missing some. The sample contains just over 2,000,000 clones, about 95% of which appear only once. The V gene is TRBV27, the J gene TRBJ1-2; 8 nucleotides agree with TRBD1. The TCR was taken from a man aged 18 to 30 in good health. The sample taken for sequencing was naive CD8+ T cells sorted from blood. In nucleotides, the CDR3 is TGTGCCAGCAGTTCCTTCGACAGGGGTTATGGCTACACCTTC. It specifies CASSSFDRGYGYTF.